This TCR beta chain was observed in a study of blood T cell repertoires in COVID-19. This CDR3 is built from 14 residues. Germline V gene sequence: CDR1 SGHTA, CDR2 FQGNSA. The trim removed 5 bases at V and 3 bases at J, leaving 4 bases unmatched. Generated by immunoSEQ multiplex PCR, the TCRdb table keeps only in-frame clones and is missing some. The sample lists about 240,000 clones; approximately 87% were seen once. The V gene is TRBV7-2, the J gene TRBJ1-5; 7 bases line up with TRBD1. The TCR comes from a man aged 60-69 years with acute or convalescent COVID-19. Sequencing input: peripheral blood. The CDR3 region is CASSQGVNNQPQHF. CDR3 DNA: TGTGCCAGCAGCCAGGGGGTAAACAATCAGCCCCAGCATTTT.